The rows below give T cell receptor beta chains drawn from one sample of a study of shared clonotypes between healthy human individuals. Produced via immunoSEQ multiplex PCR; TCRdb's table is partial and in-frame only. The data show about 2.3 million clones, with approximately 95% seen just once and 0.35% to 0.5% held by the top ten. The sequencing input was naive CD4+ T cells from PBMCs. The receptors come from a man aged 18-30 years in good health. Some clones in this sample may be carry-over from other donors' samples. CDR3s include the opening cysteine and the closing phenylalanine or tryptophan. D genes are given only for firm matches. Clone sizes are given selectively: once, few, many, or a class where the clone is expanded.

>.|TRBD2|TRBJ2-3|TRBV14|16
TGTGCCAGCAGCCAAGACAGCGGGAAAAGCGGGGATACGCAGTATTTT
CASSQDSGKSGDTQYF
>.|TRBD2|TRBJ2-5|TRBV7-6|15
TGTGCCAGCAGCCCTAGCGGGAACGCTCGAGAGACCCAGTACTTC
CASSPSGNARETQYF
>.|.|TRBJ1-3|TRBV6-6|13
TGTGCCAGCAGTCAGTCCTCTGGAAACACCATATATTTT
CASSQSSGNTIYF
>.|TRBD2|TRBJ2-1|TRBV7-2|14
TGTGCCAGCAGCCCAAGCCGACTAGCCAATGAGCAGTTCTTC
CASSPSRLANEQFF
>.|TRBD1|TRBJ1-2|TRBV6-6|14
TGTGCCAGCAGGCCGACAGGGGGCCGATATGGCTACACCTTC
CASRPTGGRYGYTF
>.|.|TRBJ1-1|TRBV6-5|15
TGTGCCAGCAGTTACTCGATCTCCCGGAACACTGAAGCTTTCTTT
CASSYSISRNTEAFF
>.|.|TRBJ1-2|TRBV19|14
TGTGCCAGTAGTTCGCAGGCGCTTAGCTATGGCTACACCTTC
CASSSQALSYGYTF
>.|.|TRBJ2-5|TRBV6-5|15
TGTGCCAGCAGTTACTCTGTTTACCCTCTGGAGACCCAGTACTTC
CASSYSVYPLETQYF
>.|.|TRBJ1-2|TRBV28|17
TGTGCCAGCCACGAGGACGGGTCGGGACGGATTAACTATGGCTACACCTTC
CASHEDGSGRINYGYTF
>.|.|TRBJ1-1|TRBV6-5|13
TGTGCCAGCAGTTTTCTAATGAACACTGAAGCTTTCTTT
CASSFLMNTEAFF
>.|TRBD1|TRBJ2-7|TRBV5-1|16
TGCGCCAGCAGTTTACCCGGACAGGAACCTTCCTACGAGCAGTACTTC
CASSLPGQEPSYEQYF
>once|.|TRBJ2-2|TRBV20-1|11
TGCAGTGCTGTCGGTACCGGGGAGCTGTTTTTT
CSAVGTGELFF
>.|.|TRBJ2-1|TRBV29-1|12
TGCAGCGTTGAAATAGACTACAATGAGCAGTTCTTC
CSVEIDYNEQFF
>.|TRBD1|TRBJ1-2|TRBV25-1|16
TGTGCCAGCATTACCGCTGGGACAGGGGCTAACTATGGCTACACCTTC
CASITAGTGANYGYTF
>.|.|TRBJ2-3|TRBV2|14
TGTGCCAGCAGGCGAGAGGGGGGCACAGATACGCAGTATTTT
CASRREGGTDTQYF
>.|.|TRBJ1-4|TRBV5-1|14
TGCGCCAGCAGCTTGGGCCAGAGTGGCGAAAAACTGTTTTTT
CASSLGQSGEKLFF
>once|.|TRBJ1-2|TRBV11-2|15
TGTGCCAGCAGCTTAGATCCCAGGGTGCACTATGGCTACACCTTC
CASSLDPRVHYGYTF
>.|TRBD1|TRBJ1-4|TRBV7-8|15
TGTGCCAGCAGCGCAACAGGGGGGAATAATGAAAAACTGTTTTTT
CASSATGGNNEKLFF
>.|.|TRBJ1-2|TRBV2|15
TGTGCCAGCAGTGAAGTCGAGGGGCCGGGCTATGGCTACACCTTC
CASSEVEGPGYGYTF
>once|TRBD2|TRBJ2-7|TRBV10-3|15
TGTGCCACCCAGGAGGGACTAGCGGGAGTCTACGAGCAGTACTTC
CATQEGLAGVYEQYF
>.|TRBD1|TRBJ2-3|TRBV7-9|15
TGTGCCAGCAGCTTAAGCCGGGACAGAGCCAATACGCAGTATTTT
CASSLSRDRANTQYF
>.|.|TRBJ1-2|TRBV29-1|11
TGCAGCGTTGAGAGTCAGTATGGCTACACCTTC
CSVESQYGYTF
>.|.|TRBJ1-1|TRBV5-5|14
TGTGCCAGCAGCTTGGAAGCGGTTAACACTGAAGCTTTCTTT
CASSLEAVNTEAFF
>.|.|TRBJ2-7|TRBV2|11
TGTGCCAGCAGTGTAAGGAACGAGCAGTACTTC
CASSVRNEQYF
>.|TRBD2|TRBJ2-1|TRBV29-1|14
TGCAGCGTTCGAACTAGCGGGAGTAATGATGAGCAGTTCTTC
CSVRTSGSNDEQFF
>.|.|TRBJ1-1|TRBV11-2|14
TGTGCCAGCAGCCCGCGGCCGGCTGACACTGAAGCTTTCTTT
CASSPRPADTEAFF
>.|TRBD2|TRBJ2-5|TRBV30|17
TGTGCCTGGAGTGAGGGACTAGCGGGGGCCGGGGGAGAGACCCAGTACTTC
CAWSEGLAGAGGETQYF
>.|.|TRBJ2-1|TRBV9|15
TGTGCCAGCAGCCGGGACTGGAGCTCCTACAATGAGCAGTTCTTC
CASSRDWSSYNEQFF
>.|TRBD1|TRBJ2-7|TRBV6-5|15
TGTGCCAGCAGTTACTCAGGGACAGGGTTATACGAGCAGTACTTC
CASSYSGTGLYEQYF
>.|TRBD2|TRBJ2-1|TRBV5-1|15
TGCGCCAGCAGCTTAAGCGGGGGCTCCTACAATGAGCAGTTCTTC
CASSLSGGSYNEQFF
>.|.|TRBJ1-2|TRBV6-1|13
TGTGCCAGCAGTGTCCCCCCTAACTATGGCTACACCTTC
CASSVPPNYGYTF
>.|TRBD1|TRBJ2-2|TRBV30|14
TGTGCCTGGTCCATGGGACAGCCCACCGGGGAGCTGTTTTTT
CAWSMGQPTGELFF
>.|TRBD2|TRBJ2-7|TRBV14|16
TGTGCCAGCAGCCAAGTCTTGGGTAGCGGGAAGTACGAGCAGTACTTC
CASSQVLGSGKYEQYF
>.|.|TRBJ1-5|TRBV29-1|13
TGCAGCGTTGCGGGGGGGTGGAATCAGCCCCAGCATTTT
CSVAGGWNQPQHF
>.|TRBD2|TRBJ2-1|TRBV7-3|15
TGTGCCAGCAGCCAACTAGCGGGAGGGCCCAATGAGCAGTTCTTC
CASSQLAGGPNEQFF
>.|.|TRBJ1-5|TRBV6-1|16
TGTGCCAGCAGTGAACCGGCAGCCAGGGCAAATCAGCCCCAGCATTTT
CASSEPAARANQPQHF
>.|.|TRBJ2-3|TRBV20-1|11
TGCAGTGCCCCCCTGGGAGATACGCAGTATTTT
CSAPLGDTQYF
>.|.|TRBJ1-5|TRBV5-1|13
TGCGCCAGCAGCCCCGACAGCAATCAGCCCCAGCATTTT
CASSPDSNQPQHF
>.|TRBD1|TRBJ2-3|TRBV13|15
TGTGCCAGCAGCTCTGACAGGGCCAGCCCAGATACGCAGTATTTT
CASSSDRASPDTQYF
>.|TRBD2|TRBJ2-1|TRBV11-1|16
TGTGCCAGCAGCAGACTAGCGGGGAGCTCCTACAATGAGCAGTTCTTC
CASSRLAGSSYNEQFF
>.|.|TRBJ1-2|TRBV18|14
TGTGCCAGCTCAATAGGGAATTCTAACTATGGCTACACCTTC
CASSIGNSNYGYTF
>.|.|TRBJ2-3|TRBV5-1|13
TGCGCCAGCTGCACGAGCCCCTCGGATACGCAGTATTTT
CASCTSPSDTQYF
>.|TRBD1|TRBJ1-2|TRBV7-9|14
TGTGCCAGCAGCCCTCGGGGACAGGGGATGAGCTACACCTTC
CASSPRGQGMSYTF
>.|.|TRBJ2-1|TRBV5-4|12
TGTGCCAGCAGCTACAGGGTAGGTGAGCAGTTCTTC
CASSYRVGEQFF
>.|.|TRBJ2-2|TRBV6-5|13
TGTGCCAGCAGTTACCTAGGGTATGAGGAGCTGTTTTTT
CASSYLGYEELFF
>.|.|TRBJ2-7|TRBV10-3|12
TGTGCCATCTCCGCAGCTTCCTACGAGCAGTACTTC
CAISAASYEQYF
>.|.|TRBJ2-7|TRBV27|14
TGTGCCAGCAGTCCCTGGAGGACCACCTACGAGCAGTACTTC
CASSPWRTTYEQYF
>.|TRBD1|TRBJ1-4|TRBV18|16
TGTGCCAGCTCACCCGTGGGACAGGGGGAAGGAGAAAAACTGTTTTTT
CASSPVGQGEGEKLFF
>.|TRBD2|TRBJ2-7|TRBV30|14
TGTGCCTGGGGAATAGCGGGAAACACCTACGAGCAGTACTTC
CAWGIAGNTYEQYF
>.|.|TRBJ1-1|TRBV19|13
TGTGCCTCCTCCTGGGACTGGAACACTGAAGCTTTCTTT
CASSWDWNTEAFF
>.|.|TRBJ2-2|TRBV10-3|15
TGTGCCATCAGACCTTCGGACGGGAACACCGGGGAGCTGTTTTTT
CAIRPSDGNTGELFF
>.|TRBD2|TRBJ2-3|TRBV5-1|15
TGCGCCAGCAGCCCCCGACTAGCGTCAACAGATACGCAGTATTTT
CASSPRLASTDTQYF
>.|.|TRBJ2-1|TRBV28|12
TGTGCCAGCAGTTCGCGGAGCAATGAGCAGTTCTTC
CASSSRSNEQFF
>.|.|TRBJ1-1|TRBV10-3|16
TGTGCCATCAGTGATGTGGGGACTGATATGAACACTGAAGCTTTCTTT
CAISDVGTDMNTEAFF
>.|TRBD2|TRBJ2-5|TRBV5-1|17
TGCGCCAGCAGCTTGGATGGGACTAGCGGGAGGATAGAGACCCAGTACTTC
CASSLDGTSGRIETQYF
>.|.|TRBJ1-5|TRBV6-4|13
TGTGCCAGCAGTGAAGGGTTCAATCAGCCCCAGCATTTT
CASSEGFNQPQHF
>.|TRBD1|TRBJ2-7|TRBV30|15
TGTGCCTGGAGTGTGTTAGGGGGCACGGGTGGCGAGCAGTACTTC
CAWSVLGGTGGEQYF
>.|.|TRBJ2-5|TRBV5-1|14
TGCGCCAGCAGCTTCGGGGCGGGACAAGAGACCCAGTACTTC
CASSFGAGQETQYF
>.|.|TRBJ1-5|TRBV16|14
TGTGCCAGCAGCCCACGGGGGGGCAATCAGCCCCAGCATTTT
CASSPRGGNQPQHF